This TCR beta chain was observed in a study of CD8+CD57+ T cells in acquired aplastic anemia. Study overall: The average for DNA from sorted CD4+ and CD8+ cells was roughly 3 ug.

The length of the CDR3 is 13 residues. Germline V CDR1 and CDR2: SEHNR, FQNEAQ (reference sequence). Using genomic DNA as the template, TCR beta VDJ and CDR3 profiling was carried out. TCRdb reprocessed the reads with MiXCR, giving one entry per CDR3 protein. The repertoire holds around 130,000 distinct CDR3 sequences, with under 60% as singletons. As to this clonotype: Its target is unknown. The junction differs from germline at one of its ends, possibly a read error.

Patients chosen for sequencing had shown CD8+CD57+ cell expansion by flow cytometry. None of the patients had been given any therapy when their blood was sampled. Study-wide results and caveats: Patients and controls shared 25 to 35 CD8+ CDR3 sequences, which appeared highly expressed in patients and within their immunodominant clones.

Sequencing input: sorted CD4+, CD8+, or CD8+CD57+ T cells (not recorded which) from PBMCs. The clonotype was recovered from a human donor with aplastic anemia. This chain joins TRBV7-9 and TRBJ1-2, with D maybe TRBD1 (5 bases). CDR3 coding DNA: TGCGCCAGCAGCCAAGGCGGGGGCTATGGCTACACCTTC. Its translation: CASSQGGGYGYTF.